This TCR beta chain is from a study of CD8 T cells in ankylosing spondylitis. Study outcomes and limitations: Ankylosing spondylitis blood appeared to be characterized by a TCR beta motif of roughly eight highly homologous variants.

TCRdb reprocessed the 5' RACE reads via MiXCR and lists one record per CDR3 protein. The data show 700,000 to 1,000,000 distinct CDR3 sequences, approximately 12% seen once. In the case of this clonotype: Its antigen is currently unknown.

Germline V gene sequence: CDR1 SGHKS, CDR2 YYEKEE (reference sequence). The junction had 3 bases not matched to a gene; V was cut back by 0 bases and J by 1 base. The CDR3 runs 16 residues. The TCR sequence derives from a male donor with ankylosing spondylitis. Source material: blood, either unsorted or a sorted T cell fraction (not recorded which). V gene TRBV5-5 combines with J gene TRBJ2-2, with 7 bases lining up with TRBD2. CDR3 residues: CASSLVQRENTGELFF. The CDR3 DNA follows: TGTGCCAGCAGCTTGGTGCAGCGGGAGAACACCGGGGAGCTGTTTTTT.